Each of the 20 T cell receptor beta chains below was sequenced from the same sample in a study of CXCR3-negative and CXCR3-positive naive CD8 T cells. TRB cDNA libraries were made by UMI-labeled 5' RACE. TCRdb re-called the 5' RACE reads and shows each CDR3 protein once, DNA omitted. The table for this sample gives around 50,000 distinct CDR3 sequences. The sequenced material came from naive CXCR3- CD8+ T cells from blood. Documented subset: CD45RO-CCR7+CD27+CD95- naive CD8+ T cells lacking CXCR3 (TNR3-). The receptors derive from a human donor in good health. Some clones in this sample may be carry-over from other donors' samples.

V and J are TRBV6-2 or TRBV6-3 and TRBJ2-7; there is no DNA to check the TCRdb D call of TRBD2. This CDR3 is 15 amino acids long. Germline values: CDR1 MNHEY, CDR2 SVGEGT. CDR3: CASSSWGLVVHEQYF.

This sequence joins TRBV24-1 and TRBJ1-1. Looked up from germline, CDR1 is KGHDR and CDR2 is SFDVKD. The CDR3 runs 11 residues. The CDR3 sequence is CATSEGVEAFF.

The CDR3: CASSPEGTTQETQYF. The gene calls are TRBV18 and TRBJ2-5; without DNA, the TCRdb call of TRBD2 cannot be checked. CDR3 size: 15 residues. In germline, CDR1 is KGHSH, CDR2 LQKENI.

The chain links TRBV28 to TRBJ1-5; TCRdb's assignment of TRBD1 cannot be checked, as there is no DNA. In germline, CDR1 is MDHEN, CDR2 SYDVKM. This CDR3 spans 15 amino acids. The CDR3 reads CASSLSGQGVQPQHF.

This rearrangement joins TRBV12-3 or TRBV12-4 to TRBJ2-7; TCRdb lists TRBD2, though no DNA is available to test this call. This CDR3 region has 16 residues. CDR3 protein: CASSPGLAGGLYEQYF.

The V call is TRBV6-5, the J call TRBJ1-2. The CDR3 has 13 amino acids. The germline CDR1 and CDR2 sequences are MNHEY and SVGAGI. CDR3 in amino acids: CASSYAANYGYTF.

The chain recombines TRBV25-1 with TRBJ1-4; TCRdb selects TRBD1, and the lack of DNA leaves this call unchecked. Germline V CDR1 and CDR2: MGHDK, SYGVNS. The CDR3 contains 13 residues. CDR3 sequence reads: CASRPPVNEKLFF.

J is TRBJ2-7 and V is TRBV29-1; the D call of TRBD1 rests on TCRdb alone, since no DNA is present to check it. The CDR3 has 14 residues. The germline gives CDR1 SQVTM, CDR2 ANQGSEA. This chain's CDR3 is CSARTGAGPYEQYF.

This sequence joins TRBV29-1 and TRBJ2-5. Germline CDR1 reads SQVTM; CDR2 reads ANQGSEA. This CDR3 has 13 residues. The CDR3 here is CSVARQYQETQYF.

CDR3 in amino acids: CASSYRDRGEAFF. The chain is built from TRBV6-5 and TRBJ1-1; absent DNA, TCRdb's TRBD1 call cannot be checked. Germline V gene sequence: CDR1 MNHEY, CDR2 SVGAGI. CDR3 size: 13 residues.

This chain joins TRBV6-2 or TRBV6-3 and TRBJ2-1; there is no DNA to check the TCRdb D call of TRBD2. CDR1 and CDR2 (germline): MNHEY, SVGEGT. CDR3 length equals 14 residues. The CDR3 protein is CASGSSGGASEQFF.

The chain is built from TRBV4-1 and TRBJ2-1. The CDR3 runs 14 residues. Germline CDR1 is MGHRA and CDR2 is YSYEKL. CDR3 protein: CASSQEGPYNEQFF.

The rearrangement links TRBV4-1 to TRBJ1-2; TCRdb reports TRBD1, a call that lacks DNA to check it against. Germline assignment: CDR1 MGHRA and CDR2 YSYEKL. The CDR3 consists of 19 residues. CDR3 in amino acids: CASSQVQSPRPTGTYGYTF.

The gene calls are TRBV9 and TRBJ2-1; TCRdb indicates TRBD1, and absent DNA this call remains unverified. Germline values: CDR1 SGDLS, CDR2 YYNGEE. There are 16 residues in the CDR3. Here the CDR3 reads CASSVRGQGSYNEQFF.

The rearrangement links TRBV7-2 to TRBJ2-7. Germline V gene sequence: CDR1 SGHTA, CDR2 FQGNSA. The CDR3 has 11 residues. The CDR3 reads CASSLFGEQYF.

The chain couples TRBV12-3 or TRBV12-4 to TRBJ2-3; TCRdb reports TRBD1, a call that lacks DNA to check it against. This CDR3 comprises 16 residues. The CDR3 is CASSSTAGGATDTQYF.

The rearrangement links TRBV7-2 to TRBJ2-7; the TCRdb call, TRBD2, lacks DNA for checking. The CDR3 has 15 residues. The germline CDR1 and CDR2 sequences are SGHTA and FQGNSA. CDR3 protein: CASSALVTGYYEQYF.

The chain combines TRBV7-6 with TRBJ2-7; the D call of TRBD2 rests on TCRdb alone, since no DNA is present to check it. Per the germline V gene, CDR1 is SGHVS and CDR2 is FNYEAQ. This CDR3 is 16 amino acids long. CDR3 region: CASSSAGAVEGYEQYF.

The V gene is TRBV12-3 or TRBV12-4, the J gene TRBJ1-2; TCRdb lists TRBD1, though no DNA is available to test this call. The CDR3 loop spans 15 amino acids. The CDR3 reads CASRHRDRELYGYTF.

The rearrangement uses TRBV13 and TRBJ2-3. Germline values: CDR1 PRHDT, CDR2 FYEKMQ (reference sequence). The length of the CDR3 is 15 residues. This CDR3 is CASGVRGNPTDTQYF.